A selection of T cell receptor beta chains follows, all from one sample in a study of cytomegalovirus exposure and HLA in healthy donors. Profiled with immunoSEQ multiplex PCR; TCRdb holds only in-frame clones, not every one. Among roughly 60,000 clones listed, 90% to 95% were seen once. Sequencing was performed on PBMCs. All receptors come from a man aged 18 to 30 in good health and CMV-seronegative. Each CDR3 is given with its conserved first and last residue. The D gene is left open where the match is weak. Some rows mark clone size as missing; the rest say once, few, many or name a class of expanded clone.

clone_size: .; j_call: TRBJ2-1; v_call: TRBV2; d_call: TRBD2; cdr3_nt: TGTGCCAGCAGTGTGCTAGCGGGACTCTCCTACAATGAGCAGTTCTTC; cdr3_aa: CASSVLAGLSYNEQFF
clone_size: .; j_call: TRBJ1-1; v_call: TRBV6-1; d_call: TRBD1; cdr3_nt: TGTGCCAGCAGGGAGAGACAGGGGGCTGAAGCTTTCTTT; cdr3_aa: CASRERQGAEAFF
clone_size: .; j_call: TRBJ2-3; v_call: TRBV5-4; d_call: TRBD2; cdr3_nt: TGTGCCAGCAGCTTGTTTCTAGCGGGCAGTGGCACAGATACGCAGTATTTT; cdr3_aa: CASSLFLAGSGTDTQYF
clone_size: .; j_call: TRBJ2-3; v_call: TRBV11-3; d_call: .; cdr3_nt: TGTGCCAGCAGCTTTGGGCCCTACACAGATACGCAGTATTTT; cdr3_aa: CASSFGPYTDTQYF
clone_size: .; j_call: TRBJ2-5; v_call: TRBV4-3; d_call: .; cdr3_nt: TGCGCCAGCAGCCAAAACCGGGGACAAGAGACCCAGTACTTC; cdr3_aa: CASSQNRGQETQYF
clone_size: .; j_call: TRBJ2-7; v_call: TRBV2; d_call: TRBD2; cdr3_nt: TGTGCCAGCAGTGAAGAAGGACTAGCGGGAGCCGAGCAGTACTTC; cdr3_aa: CASSEEGLAGAEQYF
clone_size: .; j_call: TRBJ1-1; v_call: TRBV2; d_call: .; cdr3_nt: TGTGCCAGCATCTTCGGACAGAACACTGAAGCTTTCTTT; cdr3_aa: CASIFGQNTEAFF
clone_size: .; j_call: TRBJ1-2; v_call: TRBV5-4; d_call: TRBD1; cdr3_nt: TGTGCCAGCAGCTCCCCTGACAGGGGAAGTGGCTACACCTTC; cdr3_aa: CASSSPDRGSGYTF
clone_size: .; j_call: TRBJ2-1; v_call: TRBV4-1; d_call: .; cdr3_nt: TGCGCCAGCAGCCAAGATGCCGGGGGTTATGGGCATGAGCAGTTCTTC; cdr3_aa: CASSQDAGGYGHEQFF
clone_size: .; j_call: TRBJ1-4; v_call: TRBV10-3; d_call: .; cdr3_nt: TGTGCCATCAGTGAGGGTGCGGGGGAGAAGGAAAAACTGTTTTTT; cdr3_aa: CAISEGAGEKEKLFF
clone_size: .; j_call: TRBJ1-2; v_call: TRBV5-8; d_call: .; cdr3_nt: TGTGCCAGCAGCTTGGGCCAGGTTCTCTATGGCTACACCTTC; cdr3_aa: CASSLGQVLYGYTF
clone_size: .; j_call: TRBJ1-1; v_call: TRBV7-2; d_call: .; cdr3_nt: TGTGCCAGCCTTACTCAGGGAGGCACTGAAGCTTTCTTT; cdr3_aa: CASLTQGGTEAFF
clone_size: .; j_call: TRBJ2-7; v_call: TRBV6-5; d_call: TRBD2; cdr3_nt: TGTGCCAGCAGCAGGACTAGCGGGAGGGCCTACGAGCAGTACTTC; cdr3_aa: CASSRTSGRAYEQYF
clone_size: .; j_call: TRBJ1-3; v_call: TRBV28; d_call: .; cdr3_nt: TGTGCCAGCAGTTTTGTTGGCAGCTCTGGAAACACCATATATTTT; cdr3_aa: CASSFVGSSGNTIYF
clone_size: .; j_call: TRBJ2-1; v_call: TRBV6-5; d_call: .; cdr3_nt: TGTGCCAGCAGTCCTAGGAGCTCCTCCTACAATGAGCAGTTCTTC; cdr3_aa: CASSPRSSSYNEQFF
clone_size: once; j_call: TRBJ2-2; v_call: TRBV28; d_call: .; cdr3_nt: TGTGCCAGCAGCCCAGGGGTGGCCGGGGAGCTGTTTTTT; cdr3_aa: CASSPGVAGELFF
clone_size: .; j_call: TRBJ2-3; v_call: TRBV11-3; d_call: .; cdr3_nt: TGTGCCAGCAGCTTTGCAGGAAGCACAGATACGCAGTATTTT; cdr3_aa: CASSFAGSTDTQYF
clone_size: .; j_call: TRBJ2-1; v_call: TRBV6-6; d_call: TRBD1; cdr3_nt: TGTGCCAGCAGTTACTCCGGGACAGGGGGTATGGATGAGCAGTTCTTC; cdr3_aa: CASSYSGTGGMDEQFF
clone_size: once; j_call: TRBJ1-3; v_call: TRBV10-2; d_call: TRBD1; cdr3_nt: TGCGCCAGCACCGGGACAGGGGGAAACACCATATATTTT; cdr3_aa: CASTGTGGNTIYF
clone_size: .; j_call: TRBJ1-1; v_call: TRBV6-1; d_call: .; cdr3_nt: TGTGCCAGCAGTGAACTGGGGAGGGTTGGTAATACGGCTTTCTTT; cdr3_aa: CASSELGRVGNTAFF
clone_size: .; j_call: TRBJ2-7; v_call: TRBV12-5; d_call: TRBD2; cdr3_nt: TGTGCTAGTCTCCTAGCGGAAGGGGACGAGCAGTACTTC; cdr3_aa: CASLLAEGDEQYF
clone_size: once; j_call: TRBJ2-5; v_call: TRBV11-2; d_call: TRBD2; cdr3_nt: TGTGCCAGCAGCTTCGGAGCGGGAGGTGGGGAGACCCAGTACTTC; cdr3_aa: CASSFGAGGGETQYF
clone_size: .; j_call: TRBJ2-1; v_call: TRBV27; d_call: TRBD2; cdr3_nt: TGTGCCAGCAGTTCGGGACTAAATTATAATGAGCAGTTCTTC; cdr3_aa: CASSSGLNYNEQFF
clone_size: .; j_call: TRBJ2-7; v_call: TRBV5-4; d_call: TRBD2; cdr3_nt: TGTGCCAGCAGCCCGGGGGGGGACCCAGCCTACGAGCAGTACTTC; cdr3_aa: CASSPGGDPAYEQYF
clone_size: .; j_call: TRBJ1-1; v_call: TRBV6-1; d_call: .; cdr3_nt: TGTGCCAGCAGTGAAGCGGAGGGGGGGACGGGGACTCTAGAAGCTTTCTTT; cdr3_aa: CASSEAEGGTGTLEAFF
clone_size: .; j_call: TRBJ1-2; v_call: TRBV9; d_call: .; cdr3_nt: TGTGCCAGCACAAGGTCGGACTACAACTCCTATGGCTACACCTTC; cdr3_aa: CASTRSDYNSYGYTF
clone_size: once; j_call: TRBJ2-2; v_call: TRBV6-5; d_call: TRBD1; cdr3_nt: TGTGCCAGCAGTTACTGGGGAAGGACAGGTACCGGGGAGCTGTTTTTT; cdr3_aa: CASSYWGRTGTGELFF
clone_size: .; j_call: TRBJ2-1; v_call: TRBV7-2; d_call: .; cdr3_nt: TGTGCCAGCAGCCCCGGGAGCTCCTACAATGAGCAGTTCTTC; cdr3_aa: CASSPGSSYNEQFF
clone_size: .; j_call: TRBJ2-1; v_call: TRBV28; d_call: TRBD1; cdr3_nt: TGTGCCAGCAGTTCGACAGGGCCCTACAATGAGCAGTTCTTC; cdr3_aa: CASSSTGPYNEQFF
clone_size: .; j_call: TRBJ1-2; v_call: TRBV11-2; d_call: TRBD1; cdr3_nt: TGTGCCAGCAGCTCCTTGACAGGGGCCAACTATGGCTACACCTTC; cdr3_aa: CASSSLTGANYGYTF
clone_size: .; j_call: TRBJ2-5; v_call: TRBV27; d_call: TRBD1; cdr3_nt: TGTGCCTCCCGAAGGGACAGTCAAGAGACCCAGTACTTC; cdr3_aa: CASRRDSQETQYF
clone_size: .; j_call: TRBJ2-2; v_call: TRBV28; d_call: TRBD1; cdr3_nt: TGTGCCAGCAGCTGGGGGACAGGGTGGTCTAATGTCGGGGAGCTGTTTTTT; cdr3_aa: CASSWGTGWSNVGELFF
clone_size: .; j_call: TRBJ1-1; v_call: TRBV5-1; d_call: TRBD1; cdr3_nt: TGCGCCAGCAGCCCAGCGACAGGGAAGGCGAACACTGAAGCTTTCTTT; cdr3_aa: CASSPATGKANTEAFF
clone_size: .; j_call: TRBJ2-7; v_call: TRBV19; d_call: TRBD1; cdr3_nt: TGTGCCAGTAGTATAGCTGGGACAGGAGGGATCGGCGAGCAGTACTTC; cdr3_aa: CASSIAGTGGIGEQYF
clone_size: .; j_call: TRBJ2-7; v_call: TRBV2; d_call: .; cdr3_nt: TGTGCCAGCAGTGGAGAGTTCGGCTACGAGCAGTACTTC; cdr3_aa: CASSGEFGYEQYF
clone_size: .; j_call: TRBJ2-3; v_call: TRBV11-2; d_call: .; cdr3_nt: TGTGCCAGCAGCCCGGACTTGGATACGCAGTATTTT; cdr3_aa: CASSPDLDTQYF
clone_size: .; j_call: TRBJ2-2; v_call: TRBV28; d_call: TRBD1; cdr3_nt: TGTGCCAGCACGACAGGGAGAGGGGAGCTGTTTTTT; cdr3_aa: CASTTGRGELFF
clone_size: .; j_call: TRBJ1-2; v_call: TRBV27; d_call: TRBD1; cdr3_nt: TGTGCCAGCAACAACCTCCGGGACAGGGAACGAGGCTACACCTTC; cdr3_aa: CASNNLRDRERGYTF
clone_size: .; j_call: TRBJ2-1; v_call: TRBV10-3; d_call: .; cdr3_nt: TGTGCCATCAGTGAGTTGGCTAGCGCATACAATGAGCAGTTCTTC; cdr3_aa: CAISELASAYNEQFF
clone_size: .; j_call: TRBJ2-7; v_call: TRBV28; d_call: TRBD2; cdr3_nt: TGTGCCAGCAGGTTAACTAGCGGGGAGGCCTACGAGCAGTACTTC; cdr3_aa: CASRLTSGEAYEQYF
clone_size: once; j_call: TRBJ2-3; v_call: TRBV18; d_call: TRBD1; cdr3_nt: TGTGCCAGCTCACCACGACAGGGAAGCAGCACAGATACGCAGTATTTT; cdr3_aa: CASSPRQGSSTDTQYF
clone_size: .; j_call: TRBJ2-1; v_call: TRBV2; d_call: .; cdr3_nt: TGTGCCAGCAGTGACGCGCGGGACTACAATGAGCAGTTCTTC; cdr3_aa: CASSDARDYNEQFF
clone_size: .; j_call: TRBJ2-3; v_call: TRBV4-2; d_call: TRBD2; cdr3_nt: TGTGCCAGCCGTGGACTAGCGCGGAGTACGCAGTATTTT; cdr3_aa: CASRGLARSTQYF
clone_size: once; j_call: TRBJ2-1; v_call: TRBV30; d_call: TRBD2; cdr3_nt: TGTGCCTGGAGAACTAGCGGGCCTAGCTCCTACAATGAGCAGTTCTTC; cdr3_aa: CAWRTSGPSSYNEQFF
clone_size: .; j_call: TRBJ2-3; v_call: TRBV13; d_call: TRBD2; cdr3_nt: TGTGCCAGCAGCCTCGGACTAGCGGAGCTTACGCAGTATTTT; cdr3_aa: CASSLGLAELTQYF
clone_size: .; j_call: TRBJ1-3; v_call: TRBV6-1; d_call: .; cdr3_nt: TGTGCCAGCAGTGAATTAGGACAGGGAAACACCATATATTTT; cdr3_aa: CASSELGQGNTIYF
clone_size: .; j_call: TRBJ2-1; v_call: TRBV9; d_call: TRBD2; cdr3_nt: TGTGCCAGCAGCGACACCGGGACTACCGGCGATGAGCAGTTCTTC; cdr3_aa: CASSDTGTTGDEQFF
clone_size: .; j_call: TRBJ2-5; v_call: TRBV5-1; d_call: TRBD2; cdr3_nt: TGCGCCAGCAGCTCGGGGAAGTGGGAGGGCCGGGGAGAGACCCAGTACTTC; cdr3_aa: CASSSGKWEGRGETQYF
clone_size: once; j_call: TRBJ2-7; v_call: TRBV28; d_call: TRBD2; cdr3_nt: TGTGCCAGCAGTCAACCGACTAGCGCCTCCTCCTACGAGCAGTACTTC; cdr3_aa: CASSQPTSASSYEQYF
clone_size: .; j_call: TRBJ1-4; v_call: TRBV19; d_call: .; cdr3_nt: TGTGCCAGTAATGAAGGGGCCCGTGAAAAACTGTTTTTT; cdr3_aa: CASNEGAREKLFF
clone_size: once; j_call: TRBJ2-1; v_call: TRBV10-3; d_call: TRBD1; cdr3_nt: TGTGCCATCAATACAGGGGGCAGTAACAATGAGCAGTTCTTC; cdr3_aa: CAINTGGSNNEQFF
clone_size: .; j_call: TRBJ1-1; v_call: TRBV6-5; d_call: .; cdr3_nt: TGTGCCAGCAGTTACGGGGAGCGCACTGAAGCTTTCTTT; cdr3_aa: CASSYGERTEAFF
clone_size: .; j_call: TRBJ1-2; v_call: TRBV25-1; d_call: .; cdr3_nt: TGTGCCAGCACCAACGCAGGGTTCTATGGCTACACCTTC; cdr3_aa: CASTNAGFYGYTF
clone_size: .; j_call: TRBJ1-2; v_call: TRBV27; d_call: .; cdr3_nt: TGTGCCAGCAGTCCCCAGGGCACCTATGGCTACACCTTC; cdr3_aa: CASSPQGTYGYTF
clone_size: .; j_call: TRBJ2-1; v_call: TRBV4-3; d_call: .; cdr3_nt: TGCGCCAGCAGCAGGGAGTGGACCTACAATGAGCAGTTCTTC; cdr3_aa: CASSREWTYNEQFF
clone_size: .; j_call: TRBJ2-5; v_call: TRBV29-1; d_call: TRBD2; cdr3_nt: TGCAGCGTCACGGAGCGGGGGAAGCAAGAGACCCAGTACTTC; cdr3_aa: CSVTERGKQETQYF
clone_size: .; j_call: TRBJ1-2; v_call: TRBV30; d_call: .; cdr3_nt: TGTGCCTGGAGTGTAAGTGGCGGGGGAGGCTACACCTTC; cdr3_aa: CAWSVSGGGGYTF
clone_size: .; j_call: TRBJ1-1; v_call: TRBV30; d_call: .; cdr3_nt: TGTGCCTGGAGCCCGTCAGGTCGGTACACTGAAGCTTTCTTT; cdr3_aa: CAWSPSGRYTEAFF
clone_size: .; j_call: TRBJ2-2; v_call: TRBV11-3; d_call: .; cdr3_nt: TGTGCCAGCAGCTTAGAGGTTCTGGGCTACACCGGGGAGCTGTTTTTT; cdr3_aa: CASSLEVLGYTGELFF
clone_size: .; j_call: TRBJ2-5; v_call: TRBV25-1; d_call: TRBD1; cdr3_nt: TGTGCCAGCAGTGAAGACAGGGGGCAGGAGACCCAGTACTTC; cdr3_aa: CASSEDRGQETQYF